The 23 T cell receptor beta chains presented below share a single source sample, sequenced in a study of cytomegalovirus exposure and HLA in healthy donors. Primers for the PCR totalled 60 Vbeta and 13 Jbeta. Sequencing was performed with immunoSEQ multiplex PCR; in TCRdb, only in-frame clones are kept and a portion is missing. This table holds 150,000 to 160,000 clones, 74% found once. What was sequenced was PBMCs. The origin of the receptors is a man between 25 and 39 years old in good health and CMV-seronegative.

This chain links TRBV2 with TRBJ1-1, with D maybe TRBD1 (5 bases). This CDR3 region has 15 residues. V lost 6 bases to trimming and J lost 0 bases, with 14 bases between them. The V gene's germline CDR1 is SNHLY and CDR2 FYNNEI. This chain's CDR3 is CASSEIRQLNTEAFF. The DNA for the CDR3 is TGTGCCAGCAGCGAGATTCGACAGTTGAACACTGAAGCTTTCTTT.

This chain connects TRBV10-3 to TRBJ2-5; D perhaps matches TRBD1 (5 bases). The J call may be faulty, since TRBJ2-7 better matches the DNA end. This CDR3 has 13 amino acids. Germline-derived CDR1 and CDR2 are ENHRY and SYGVKD. CDR3: CAISETGAYEQYF. The CDR3, as DNA: TGTGCCATCAGTGAAACAGGAGCCTACGAGCAGTACTTC.

The chain combines TRBV27 with TRBJ2-7, with a tentative D call TRBD2 (6 bases). Trimming pared 5 bases from V and 3 bases from J, leaving 17 bases between. This CDR3 comprises 15 residues. Per germline, CDR1 MNHEY and CDR2 SMNVEV (reference sequence). The CDR3 loop is CASSPAMAGLYEQYF. In DNA, the CDR3 is TGTGCCAGCAGTCCCGCAATGGCGGGGCTCTACGAGCAGTACTTC.

This clone was observed a handful of times. The chain carries TRBV4-2 and TRBJ2-7; TRBD1 agrees at 7 bases. Trimming at V came to 4 bases and at J to 3 bases, leaving 12 bases not matched to a gene. CDR3 size: 16 residues. CDR1 LGHNA and CDR2 YNFKEQ come from the germline V gene. CDR3 nucleotide sequence: TGTGCCAGCAGCCCGGACTCCGGGACAGAGTACTACGAGCAGTACTTC. It translates to CASSPDSGTEYYEQYF.

The CDR3 spells CASSLPLGDEQYF. CDR3 in DNA: TGTGCCAGCAGCTTGCCCTTGGGAGACGAGCAGTACTTC. The rearrangement joins TRBV5-6 to TRBJ2-7, with TRBD2 as a possible D gene (5 bases). Trimming cost V 1 base and J 5 bases, with 10 bases left between them. This CDR3 spans 13 amino acids. Germline lookup yields CDR1 SGHDT and CDR2 YYEEEE.

A note on this clone: The same CDR3 can be traced to other DNA sequences in this sample. The genes are TRBV5-6 and TRBJ2-5; possible D gene TRBD2, 5 bases. Trimming removed 4 bases at V and 0 bases at J, with 13 bases between. Per germline, CDR1 SGHDT and CDR2 YYEEEE. The length of the CDR3 is 15 residues. The CDR3 coding sequence is TGTGCCAGCAGCCCTCGAGGCGGGTACCAAGAGACCCAGTACTTC. It translates to CASSPRGGYQETQYF.

The chain joins TRBV28 to TRBJ1-5, with 10 bases identical to TRBD1. Trimming took 1 base from V and 7 from J; bases not matched to a gene: 7. The CDR3 covers 16 residues. Germline values: CDR1 MDHEN, CDR2 SYDVKM. This CDR3 is CASSLSPGTGDQPQHF. The CDR3 nucleotides read TGTGCCAGCAGTTTATCGCCCGGGACAGGGGACCAGCCCCAGCATTTT.

This chain uses TRBV9 with TRBJ2-2; D call uncertain. The germline V gene encodes CDR1 SGDLS and CDR2 YYNGEE. This CDR3 spans 14 amino acids. V lost 5 bases to trimming and J lost 8 bases, with 16 bases between them. This CDR3 reads CASRADSFPGELFF. The CDR3 DNA sequence: TGTGCCAGCAGAGCAGACTCCTTCCCAGGGGAGCTGTTTTTT.

V gene TRBV7-8 combines with J gene TRBJ1-5; maybe TRBD1 (5 bases). The CDR3 is 15 residues long. The germline V gene encodes CDR1 SGHVS and CDR2 FQNEAQ. The ends were cut back, 5 bases at V and 2 bases at J, with 13 bases in the middle. CDR3 in DNA: TGTGCCAGCAGCCATGGGGGGATCGGCAATCAGCCCCAGCATTTT. It yields the protein CASSHGGIGNQPQHF.

The gene calls are TRBV28 and TRBJ1-1, with D unclear. The CDR3 has 12 residues. The ends were cut back, 5 bases at V and 11 bases at J, with 15 bases in the middle. Germline values: CDR1 MDHEN, CDR2 SYDVKM. CDR3: CASSVTRSQAFF. CDR3 nucleotides: TGTGCCAGCAGTGTGACGCGGAGCCAGGCTTTCTTT.

The V gene is TRBV5-6, the J gene TRBJ1-2; D gene ambiguous. Germline-derived CDR1 and CDR2 are SGHDT and YYEEEE. The CDR3 is 15 residues long. V was trimmed by 0 bases and J by 1 base, leaving 10 bases between them. CDR3 sequence: CASSLGTSHNYGYTF. CDR3 DNA sequence: TGTGCCAGCAGCTTGGGGACTTCTCATAACTATGGCTACACCTTC.

The V call is TRBV9, the J call TRBJ1-2; 8 positions match TRBD1. J lost 8 bases, V lost 1 base, and 16 bases had no gene match. The CDR3 totals 17 residues. Germline CDR1 is SGDLS and CDR2 is YYNGEE. The CDR3 protein is CASSVLGGTGLAEGYTF. The CDR3 region has the DNA TGTGCCAGCAGCGTATTGGGCGGGACAGGCCTCGCGGAGGGCTACACCTTC.

This clone was detected once. DNA of the CDR3: TGTGCCAGCAGTGAAGACAGGGTAGCTGGCTACACCTTC. This sequence encodes CASSEDRVAGYTF. The chain combines TRBV6-1 with TRBJ1-2; possibly TRBD1 for D (6 bases). The CDR3 consists of 13 residues. In germline, CDR1 is MNHNS, CDR2 SASEGT. Trimming removed 1 base at V and 7 bases at J, with 10 bases between.

The chain combines TRBV30 with TRBJ2-1, with D maybe TRBD2 (6 bases). V shed 2 bases and J shed 10 bases, with 12 bases lying between them. The germline V gene has CDR1 GTSNPN and CDR2 SVGIG (reference sequence). The CDR3 has 12 residues. The CDR3 DNA is TGTGCCTGGAGTCGGCAGGGAGGAGAGCAGTTCTTC. As protein: CAWSRQGGEQFF.

The chain employs TRBV5-5 and TRBJ2-1; TRBD1 might be the D (6 bases). Trimming removed 0 bases from V and 8 bases from J, with 12 bases in between. The CDR3 contains 14 residues. Germline V lookup: CDR1 SGHKS, CDR2 YYEKEE (reference sequence). The CDR3 region is CASSLGSGADEQFF. As DNA, the CDR3 is TGTGCCAGCAGCTTGGGGTCAGGGGCGGATGAGCAGTTCTTC.

V usage is TRBV15 and J usage is TRBJ1-2; D not resolved. The germline V gene has CDR1 LNHNV and CDR2 YYDKDF (reference sequence). Trimming took off 0 bases at V and 4 bases at J, with 6 bases between the two ends. This CDR3 region has 13 residues. CDR3 protein: CATSRDSGYGYTF. The CDR3 region has the DNA TGTGCCACCAGCAGAGATAGTGGCTATGGCTACACCTTC.

The rearrangement links TRBV7-2 to TRBJ2-7; 14 positions match TRBD2. This CDR3 contains 16 residues. Trimming at V came to 3 bases and at J to 9 bases, leaving 10 bases not matched to a gene. Germline V CDR1 and CDR2: SGHTA, FQGNSA. CDR3 amino acids: CASSFAGLAGVVGQYF. In DNA, the CDR3 is TGTGCCAGCAGCTTCGCGGGACTAGCGGGGGTAGTGGGGCAGTACTTC.

The chain is built from TRBV6-1 and TRBJ2-5; 7 bases are a match to TRBD1. This CDR3 spans 15 amino acids. V shed 3 bases and J 5 bases; nucleotides not matched to a gene: 9. Germline V gene lookup returns CDR1 MNHNS and CDR2 SASEGT. CDR3 sequence: CASSDLFRGSETQYF. CDR3 in DNA: TGTGCCAGCAGTGATCTTTTCAGGGGGTCGGAGACCCAGTACTTC.

The gene calls are TRBV2 and TRBJ1-4, with D unclear. The CDR3 extends over 14 amino acids. Trimming left V 8 bases short and J 7 bases short, with 17 bases between. Germline-derived CDR1 and CDR2 are SNHLY and FYNNEI. The CDR3 DNA reads TGTGCCAGCCTTCACGGGGAAGGGCCTGAAAAACTGTTTTTT. Amino acid sequence: CASLHGEGPEKLFF.

The V gene is TRBV7-6, the J gene TRBJ1-5, with 11 bases fitting TRBD1. The CDR3 contains 16 residues. With 3 bases clipped from V and 3 bases from J, the junction kept 4 bases outside the gene matches. From germline, CDR1 is SGHVS and CDR2 FNYEAQ. CDR3 region: CASSLGTGGPNQPQHF. The CDR3 nucleotides are TGTGCCAGCAGCTTGGGGACAGGGGGTCCCAATCAGCCCCAGCATTTT.

The V call is TRBV28, the J call TRBJ2-7; no clear D gene. The CDR3 is made up of 14 amino acids. The V gene's germline CDR1 is MDHEN and CDR2 SYDVKM. V lost 4 bases, J lost 0 bases, and 10 bases lay in between. CDR3 protein: CASSSYDISYEQYF. The CDR3 nucleotides are TGTGCCAGCAGTTCATACGACATCTCCTACGAGCAGTACTTC.

This clone was observed a handful of times. The gene calls are TRBV5-4 and TRBJ1-2, with D unresolved. This CDR3 contains 13 residues. Per the germline V gene, CDR1 is SGHNT and CDR2 is YYREEE (reference sequence). Trimming shortened V by 0 bases and J by 8 bases, and 11 bases separated the two germline ends. The CDR3 spells CASSLGRDVGYTF. Here the CDR3 DNA reads TGTGCCAGCAGCTTGGGGCGGGATGTCGGCTACACCTTC.

The chain has TRBV6-1 and TRBJ1-2; TRBD1 agrees at 7 bases. The CDR3 covers 14 residues. With 11 bases clipped from V and 4 bases from J, the junction kept 13 bases outside the gene matches. CDR1 MNHNS and CDR2 SASEGT come from the germline V gene. The chain's CDR3 is CAGTPVRDSYGYTF. CDR3 in DNA: TGTGCCGGCACTCCCGTCAGGGACAGCTATGGCTACACCTTC.